What follows is one TCR beta chain and its context. Its antigen is not yet known. No base quality values were provided; no much bigger clone lies one nucleotide off. The germline V gene encodes CDR1 MNHEY and CDR2 SVGAGI. V is clipped by 6 bases and J by 5 bases, and the sequence between their germline boundaries is 19 bases long. Reading from cysteine to phenylalanine, the CDR3 counts 15 amino acids. Here the CDR3 DNA is all that survives: 45 bases in frame from base 1. The library was built by means of the immunoSEQ multiplex PCR assay. The table comes from immuneACCESS by way of TCRdb, which keeps in-frame sequences with V and J called. Part of the clones is missing from these tables; in studies checked, under half for an unresolved V gene and the rest for unknown reasons. This sample gives some 68,000 clones in total; roughly nine tenths of them show up just once. 1.4% of the sample comes from the top ten.

This sample was taken from a study of T cell changes during pregnancy in multiple sclerosis (dated by TCRdb to the late 2010s). About the study as a whole: The study examined how the T cell repertoire changed over the course of pregnancy in women with multiple sclerosis.

Sequencing used peripheral blood, obtained in the second trimester of pregnancy. The chain uses TRBV6-5 and TRBJ2-5; perhaps TRBD1 is the D gene, with 6 bases matching. The source of this sequence is a female donor with multiple sclerosis, enrolled in a pregnancy study. The nucleotide sequence reads TGTGCCAGCAGATTGGACAGCCTTACGGGGGAGACCCAGTACTTC. This gives the protein CASRLDSLTGETQYF.